This T cell receptor beta chain was sequenced in a study of blood T cell repertoires in COVID-19. Per the study methods: Amplification with reference gene primers provided the estimates of nucleated cell counts. Clones were read by immunoSEQ multiplex PCR, and TCRdb kept only the in-frame ones, dropping some. V, J and clone size reflect that table, while D and trimming were determined from the DNA. Found here are about 440,000 clones, approximately 88% of them singletons; the top ten hold roughly 12%. Those enrolled in Seattle joined during active infection and were followed longitudinally afterward. Deletions cut 2 bases from V and 3 bases from J, with 8 bases between. This CDR3 contains 13 residues. Germline lookup yields CDR1 LNHNV and CDR2 YYDKDF (reference sequence).

The sequence came from a woman aged 50 to 60 with COVID-19, enrolled during active disease. The sample comprised peripheral blood. The chain couples TRBV15 to TRBJ2-7, with D possibly TRBD2 on 5 matching bases. Here the CDR3 reads CATSRRGSYEQYF. The CDR3 DNA follows: TGTGCCACCAGCAGAAGAGGGAGCTACGAGCAGTACTTC.